A single sample gave rise to the 26 T cell receptor beta chains below, sequenced in a study of neurological immune-mediated disorders. One entry per CDR3 protein results from TCRdb running MiXCR on the 5' RACE reads. The table includes under 75,000 distinct CDR3 sequences, 3.2% detected once. The sequencing sample was made of PBMCs. Every receptor here comes from a woman aged 50 to 65 with multiple sclerosis.

There are many counts of this clonotype. The chain has TRBV7-9 and TRBJ2-1, with D possibly matching TRBD1 (6 bases). There are 13 residues in the CDR3. Trimming stripped 5 bases from V and 4 bases from J, with 9 bases between. CDR1 and CDR2 (germline): SEHNR, FQNEAQ (reference sequence). The CDR3 DNA sequence: TGTGCCAGCAGCCGACAGGAGTACAATGAGCAGTTCTTC. Translated: CASSRQEYNEQFF.

This clonotype was recorded at least ten times. This chain joins TRBV5-1 and TRBJ2-3; TRBD2 matches at 7 bases. Germline loops: CDR1 SGHRS, CDR2 YFSETQ. Trimming at V came to 7 bases and at J to 2 bases, leaving 7 bases not matched to a gene. The CDR3 is made up of 14 amino acids. The CDR3: CASRQGGNTDTQYF. The CDR3 region has the DNA TGCGCCAGCCGCCAGGGAGGGAACACAGATACGCAGTATTTT. Full variable domain (remainder filled in from reference TRBV5-1 and TRBJ2-3): KAGVTQTPRYLIKTRGQQVTLSCSPISGHRSVSWYQQTPGQGLQFLFEYFSETQRNKGNFPGRFSGRQFSNSRSEMNVSTLELGDSALYLCASRQGGNTDTQYFGPGTRLTVL.

This clonotype was observed many times. The chain combines TRBV20-1 with TRBJ2-2; 11 nucleotides align to TRBD2. Per the germline V gene, CDR1 is DFQATT and CDR2 is SNEGSKA (reference sequence). The CDR3 spans 17 residues. The J segment lost 5 bases and the V segment lost 1 base, leaving 9 bases of the junction unmatched. CDR3 sequence (DNA): TGCAGTGCTAGAGCTTTTAGCGGGGGGGCCGGGACCGGGGAGCTGTTTTTT. It specifies CSARAFSGGAGTGELFF.

This clonotype came up many times. The chain recombines TRBV15 with TRBJ2-2; D remains ambiguous. The germline V gene encodes CDR1 LNHNV and CDR2 YYDKDF (reference sequence). This CDR3 is built from 14 residues. V lost 0 bases and J lost 6, with 8 bases in between. CDR3 sequence: CATSRDNAPGELFF. The CDR3 coding sequence is TGTGCCACCAGCAGAGATAACGCGCCCGGGGAGCTGTTTTTT.

This clonotype was counted at least ten times. V usage is TRBV5-6 and J usage is TRBJ2-3, with D perhaps matching TRBD1 (6 bases). Trimming removed 5 bases from V and 1 base from J, with 14 bases in between. Looked up from germline, CDR1 is SGHDT and CDR2 is YYEEEE. CDR3 length: 15 amino acids. CDR3 amino acids: CASSFWGLGTDTQYF. CDR3 DNA: TGTGCCAGCAGTTTTTGGGGGCTCGGCACAGATACGCAGTATTTT.

This clonotype was seen repeatedly, ten times or more. The chain joins TRBV5-1 to TRBJ2-2, with 8 bases that match TRBD1. CDR1 is SGHRS and CDR2 is YFSETQ in the germline V gene. The CDR3 totals 16 residues. V lost 4 bases, J lost 0 bases, and 5 bases stayed unmatched. The DNA for the CDR3 is TGCGCCAGCAGCCAGCACAGGGGGACGAACACCGGGGAGCTGTTTTTT. Amino acids: CASSQHRGTNTGELFF.

The table lists this clonotype with many counts. The chain uses TRBV7-6 and TRBJ2-1, with TRBD2 matching over 8 bases. CDR1 and CDR2 from the germline V gene are SGHVS and FNYEAQ. V trimming: 1 base; J trimming: 4 bases; junction bases outside the gene matches: 6. The CDR3 has 16 amino acids. In DNA form, the CDR3 reads TGTGCCAGCAGCTTAGATATTAGCGGGGCTTACAATGAGCAGTTCTTC. It translates to CASSLDISGAYNEQFF.

The sample holds many counts of this clonotype. V and J are TRBV6-6 and TRBJ2-7; D possibly corresponds to TRBD1 (5 bases). The CDR3 is 12 amino acids. Germline V gene lookup returns CDR1 MNHNY and CDR2 SVGAGI (reference sequence). V was trimmed by 8 bases and J by 6 bases, leaving 14 bases between them. The CDR3 region has the DNA TGTGCCAGCCGTGACCCTAGGGGCGAGCAGTACTTC. It yields the protein CASRDPRGEQYF.

This clonotype was counted many times. V usage is TRBV7-9 and J usage is TRBJ2-1; 14 bases align to TRBD2. Per the germline V gene, CDR1 is SEHNR and CDR2 is FQNEAQ (reference sequence). Trimming removed 5 bases from V and 6 bases from J; junction bases left unmatched: 9. The CDR3 runs 17 residues. The chain's CDR3 is CASSPTSGGGYGNEQFF. The CDR3 DNA reads as TGTGCCAGCAGCCCGACTAGCGGGGGGGGATACGGCAATGAGCAGTTCTTC.

This clonotype was counted ten times or more. The chain recombines TRBV6-1 with TRBJ2-3; 7 positions agree with TRBD1. The germline V gene encodes CDR1 MNHNS and CDR2 SASEGT. Losses at the gene ends were 5 bases for V and 0 bases for J; bases not matched to a gene: 5. This CDR3 region has 15 residues. In DNA, the CDR3 is TGTGCCAGCAGTAGAAGACAGGGAAGCACAGATACGCAGTATTTT. Amino acid sequence: CASSRRQGSTDTQYF.

This clonotype was counted at least ten times. The rearrangement joins TRBV5-1 to TRBJ2-5, with TRBD1 matching 7 bases. After removal of 5 bases from V and 2 bases from J, the junction contained 12 bases not matched to a gene. The V gene's germline CDR1 is SGHRS and CDR2 YFSETQ. The CDR3 is 16 residues long. CDR3 bases: TGCGCCAGCAGAAAATCCGGGACAGTTGTTCAAGAGACCCAGTACTTC. Translating gives CASRKSGTVVQETQYF.

This clonotype showed up many times. The chain recombines TRBV5-1 with TRBJ2-3; weak D call: TRBD2 (6 bases). Germline V lookup: CDR1 SGHRS, CDR2 YFSETQ. This CDR3 has 16 amino acids. Trimming pared 0 bases from V and 0 bases from J, leaving 11 bases between. The CDR3 DNA follows: TGCGCCAGCAGCTTGGAGTGGGGGGAGAGCACAGATACGCAGTATTTT. It yields the protein CASSLEWGESTDTQYF.

There are many counts of this clonotype. V gene TRBV20-1 combines with J gene TRBJ2-3; perhaps TRBD1 as D (6 bases). V lost 7 bases and J lost 8, with 13 bases in between. Germline V gives CDR1 DFQATT, CDR2 SNEGSKA (reference sequence). The CDR3 runs 11 residues. CDR3 bases: TGCAGTGGCCCCTTCAGGGGTACGCAGTATTTT. It specifies CSGPFRGTQYF.

This clonotype was detected ten times or more. This rearrangement joins TRBV28 to TRBJ1-1; D is uncertain. The CDR3 covers 14 residues. Germline loops: CDR1 MDHEN, CDR2 SYDVKM. Between the trimmed V and J ends, which lost 5 bases and 6 bases, there was a span of 16 bases. The DNA for the CDR3 is TGTGCCAGCAGTCCTGGGGTTCTCTTCCCTGAAGCTTTCTTT. This encodes CASSPGVLFPEAFF.

This clonotype was counted only a few times. A read error may be the cause here, since a much bigger clone is one base away. The CDR3 DNA is TGTGCCAGCAGCTCAAACCGCTCTGGGGCCAACGTCCTGACTTTC. Amino acid sequence: CASSSNRSGANVLTF. This chain joins TRBV9 and TRBJ2-6, with D unresolved. Between the trimmed V and J ends, which lost 4 bases and 0 bases, there was a span of 8 bases. The CDR3 covers 15 residues. The germline CDR1 and CDR2 sequences are SGDLS and YYNGEE.

In this sample, this clonotype turned up many times. CDR3 nucleotides: TGCAGTGCTTGTCCCCCGGGACAGGGCTACAATGAGCAGTTCTTC. The encoded protein is CSACPPGQGYNEQFF. This sequence joins TRBV20-1 and TRBJ2-1; 9 positions agree with TRBD1. CDR1 is DFQATT and CDR2 is SNEGSKA in the germline V gene (reference sequence). V was pared by 5 bases and J by 3 bases, with 8 bases of the junction left unmatched. The CDR3 extends over 15 amino acids.

V usage is TRBV27 and J usage is TRBJ1-1, with D uncertain. Trimming shortened V by 5 bases and J by 1 base, and 8 bases separated the two germline ends. Germline lookup yields CDR1 MNHEY and CDR2 SMNVEV (reference sequence). CDR3 length: 13 amino acids. For the CDR3, the DNA is TGTGCCAGCAGTCCTAGGGAGAACACTGAAGCTTTCTTT. This translates into CASSPRENTEAFF.

At least ten counts were recorded for this clonotype. V is TRBV6-1 and J is TRBJ2-5; D unresolved. CDR1 is MNHNS, CDR2 SASEGT, per germline. The CDR3 sequence is 18 residues long. V gave up 2 bases and J gave up 0 bases, with 19 bases separating them. In DNA form, the CDR3 reads TGTGCCAGCAGTGAATTAGGGTTTGTGGAGACGTACCAAGAGACCCAGTACTTC. Its protein is CASSELGFVETYQETQYF.

This clonotype was seen many times. This chain connects TRBV20-1 to TRBJ2-1, with 12 bases lining up with TRBD2. The CDR3 spans 16 residues. Trimming removed 1 base from V and 2 bases from J; junction bases left unmatched: 3. Germline lookup yields CDR1 DFQATT and CDR2 SNEGSKA (reference sequence). DNA of the CDR3: TGCAGTGCTAGAGGAGCTAGCGGGGGGGCCTACAATGAGCAGTTCTTC. Translating it yields CSARGASGGAYNEQFF.

This clonotype was seen repeatedly, ten times or more. V is TRBV12-3 or TRBV12-4 and J is TRBJ2-5; 12 nucleotides line up with TRBD1. CDR3 length: 15 residues. V lost 4 bases to trimming and J lost 5 bases; unmatched junction nucleotides: 5. The CDR3 DNA follows: TGTGCCAGCAGTTCGGGACAGGGGGCTTGGGAGACCCAGTACTTC. This sequence encodes CASSSGQGAWETQYF.

There are many counts of this clonotype. The chain recombines TRBV5-1 with TRBJ2-1, with D perhaps TRBD1 (6 bases). This CDR3 spans 16 amino acids. Germline V gives CDR1 SGHRS, CDR2 YFSETQ. V was shortened by 4 bases and J by 7 bases, with 21 bases between the two germline ends. The CDR3: CASSVSLGQGQNEQFF. CDR3 bases: TGCGCCAGCAGCGTTTCCTTAGGGCAGGGACAAAATGAGCAGTTCTTC.

This clonotype occurred many times. The V and J genes are TRBV7-2 and TRBJ2-3; D uncertain. Germline V lookup: CDR1 SGHTA, CDR2 FQGNSA. The V end was cut by 2 bases, the J end by 5 bases, with 11 bases between. The CDR3 has 14 amino acids. CDR3 sequence reads: CASSLRTVEDTQYF. The CDR3 DNA follows: TGTGCCAGCAGCTTACGGACGGTGGAAGATACGCAGTATTTT.

The table lists this clonotype with many counts. The rearrangement links TRBV4-2 to TRBJ1-2; 7 nucleotides match TRBD1. The trim removed 2 bases at V and 4 bases at J, leaving 4 bases unmatched. Germline loops: CDR1 LGHNA, CDR2 YNFKEQ. The CDR3 extends over 14 amino acids. The CDR3 bases are TGTGCCAGCAGCCAACTACAGGGGCGCTATGGCTACACCTTC. Protein product: CASSQLQGRYGYTF.

In this sample, this clonotype turned up many times. V gene TRBV12-3 or TRBV12-4 combines with J gene TRBJ1-1; D not resolved. This CDR3 contains 13 residues. Trimming took 3 bases from V and 6 from J, leaving 11 bases between them. For the CDR3, the DNA is TGTGCCAGCAGTTTTGTCGAGACCCCTGAAGCTTTCTTT. Its translation is CASSFVETPEAFF.

At least ten counts were recorded for this clonotype. This sequence joins TRBV7-9 and TRBJ1-6, with 10 bases matching TRBD1. Germline V lookup: CDR1 SEHNR, CDR2 FQNEAQ (reference sequence). With V trimmed by 2 bases and J by 9 bases, 4 bases remained unmatched. The CDR3 consists of 15 residues. CDR3 sequence reads: CASSLRGTGVSPLHF. CDR3 coding DNA: TGTGCCAGCAGCTTACGCGGGACAGGGGTTTCACCCCTCCACTTT.

This clonotype was seen at least ten times. CDR3 sequence (DNA): TGCAGTGCTAGAGGATCAGGGCGTCCGGGGAATTCACCCCTCCACTTT. Amino acids: CSARGSGRPGNSPLHF. V is TRBV20-1 and J is TRBJ1-6, with TRBD1 as a possible D gene (5 bases). Between the trimmed V and J ends, which lost 1 base and 7 bases, there was a span of 17 bases. Per germline, CDR1 DFQATT and CDR2 SNEGSKA (reference sequence). The CDR3 has 16 residues.